These T cell receptor beta chains were read from a single sample in a study of cytotoxic CD8 clonotypes in ibrutinib-treated CLL. Assay: immunoSEQ multiplex PCR; the TCRdb copy retains only in-frame clones and omits some. Here the sample spans around 330,000 clones, roughly 67% being singletons. The material was PBMCs, obtained after 36 months of ibrutinib treatment. All receptors derive from a human donor with chronic lymphocytic leukemia. Each CDR3 is given with its conserved first and last residue. A D gene is named only where the DNA matches it firmly. Some rows have no size entry. The others give once, few or many, or a class for an expanded clone.

abundance	d_gene	v_gene	j_gene	CDR3nt	CDR3aa
-	-	TRBV25-1	TRBJ1-1	TGTGCCAGCAGGACAGGACGGGAAGCTTTCTTT	CASRTGREAFF
-	TRBD2	TRBV7-6	TRBJ2-7	TGTGCCAGCAGCTTACAACTAGCGGGGGCAACCTACGAGCAGTACTTC	CASSLQLAGATYEQYF
-	-	TRBV6-1	TRBJ1-1	TGTGCCAGCAGTGGGCACCCGGGGATGAACACTGAAGCTTTCTTT	CASSGHPGMNTEAFF
-	TRBD1	TRBV7-2	TRBJ1-2	TGTGCCAGCAGCGGTACTCCGGGACAGGGTGATGGCTACACCTTC	CASSGTPGQGDGYTF
-	-	TRBV2	TRBJ2-3	TGTGCCAGCAATTTGGATACGCAGTATTTT	CASNLDTQYF
-	-	TRBV15	TRBJ2-1	TGTGCCACCAGCAGCGACAGAAGATTTATCTACAATGAGCAGTTCTTC	CATSSDRRFIYNEQFF
once	TRBD2	TRBV6-5	TRBJ2-7	TGTGCCAGCAAGGCGACTAGCGGGATTTACGAGCAGTACTTC	CASKATSGIYEQYF
-	-	TRBV6-1	TRBJ2-7	TGTGCCAGCAGTGAAAAGGCGAGGGGGACCTACGAGCAGTACTTC	CASSEKARGTYEQYF
few	-	TRBV11-2	TRBJ2-3	TGTGCCAGCAGCTTAGTCCTGACAGCGACAGATACGCAGTATTTT	CASSLVLTATDTQYF
once	-	TRBV28	TRBJ2-7	TGTGCCAGCAGAGAGCAGGCAACCTACGAGCAGTACTTC	CASREQATYEQYF
-	-	TRBV5-6	TRBJ2-3	TGTGCCAGCAGCCGTAGGGGCACAGATACGCAGTATTTT	CASSRRGTDTQYF
-	-	TRBV7-2	TRBJ2-1	TGTGCCAGCAGCTTAGGCCTTCTCCGGGACAATGAGCAGTTCTTC	CASSLGLLRDNEQFF
few	TRBD1	TRBV5-1	TRBJ2-7	TGCGCCAGCACCCCGACAGGGACCTTGGAGCAGTACTTC	CASTPTGTLEQYF
-	-	TRBV5-4	TRBJ1-4	TGTGCCAGCAGCTTGGTGACGGGACGACTGTTTTTT	CASSLVTGRLFF
-	-	TRBV28	TRBJ1-1	TGTGCCAGCAGTATGGCGGGGGGCTGGGTGAACACTGAAGCTTTCTTT	CASSMAGGWVNTEAFF
few	-	TRBV7-3	TRBJ2-1	TGTGCCAGCAGCTTAGTGCTAGCAGCATTTCAGGGGGAGCAGTTCTTC	CASSLVLAAFQGEQFF
-	-	TRBV6-6	TRBJ2-7	TGTGCCAGCAGTCCCCCTTCAGGGCACTACGAGCAGTACTTC	CASSPPSGHYEQYF
-	TRBD1	TRBV2	TRBJ2-7	TGTGCCAGCAGTGAGCTCACCGGGACAGGGGGCTACGAGCAGTACTTC	CASSELTGTGGYEQYF
-	TRBD1	TRBV29-1	TRBJ2-7	TGCAGCGTGGGGACAGGGAAAGACGAGCAGTACTTC	CSVGTGKDEQYF
few	-	TRBV13	TRBJ2-3	TGTGCCAGCAGCTCCCGGACAGAAGAGGTAACAGATACGCAGTATTTT	CASSSRTEEVTDTQYF
once	-	TRBV28	TRBJ2-5	TGTGCCAGCAGTTTATATAGAGAGACCCAGTACTTC	CASSLYRETQYF
-	-	TRBV5-1	TRBJ2-5	TGCGCCAGCAGCTTGAGACACCGGTACCAAGAGACCCAGTACTTC	CASSLRHRYQETQYF
-	-	TRBV6-5	TRBJ1-6	TGTGCCAGCAGCTCAGGGAGGTGGGGAGGTTCACCCCTCCACTTT	CASSSGRWGGSPLHF
few	-	TRBV2	TRBJ1-2	TGTGCCAGCAGTGAACTTTCGACGACAGCATCTTCTAACTATGGCTACACCTTC	CASSELSTTASSNYGYTF
-	TRBD1	TRBV29-1	TRBJ1-1	TGCAGCGTCCCTAGGGGGCCGAGGACTGAAGCTTTCTTT	CSVPRGPRTEAFF
-	TRBD1	TRBV6-5	TRBJ1-6	TGTGCCAGCACCTTCGACAGGGGACGTTCACCCCTCCACTTT	CASTFDRGRSPLHF
few	TRBD2	TRBV5-1	TRBJ2-7	TGCGCCAGCAGCTCGGGGGGCTACGAGCAGTACTTC	CASSSGGYEQYF
-	TRBD2	TRBV29-1	TRBJ2-5	TGCAGCGTTGGACGACTAGCTACAGAGACCCAGTACTTC	CSVGRLATETQYF
few	-	TRBV5-1	TRBJ2-3	TGCGCCAGCAGCTTAGGCGATACGCAGTATTTT	CASSLGDTQYF
-	-	TRBV18	TRBJ2-7	TGTGCCAGCTCACCCCCAGAGAATAATTTCTACGAGCAGTACTTC	CASSPPENNFYEQYF
-	-	TRBV29-1	TRBJ2-5	TGCAGCGTTGAACGGGGGCGGAGAGAGACCCAGTACTTC	CSVERGRRETQYF
-	TRBD2	TRBV19	TRBJ2-1	TGTGCCAGTGGCAGCGGGGGGGCCCCCTACAATGAGCAGTTCTTC	CASGSGGAPYNEQFF
few	-	TRBV18	TRBJ1-2	TGTGCCAGCTCACCAATGAGGGAGTGGTATGGCTACACCTTC	CASSPMREWYGYTF
-	-	TRBV18	TRBJ2-5	TGTGCCAGCTCAGAAACAGGGTTTCGAGAGACCCAGTACTTC	CASSETGFRETQYF
few	-	TRBV5-1	TRBJ2-1	TGCGCCAGCAAAACTGGGAATGAGCAGTTCTTC	CASKTGNEQFF
few	TRBD1	TRBV19	TRBJ2-7	TGTGCCAGTAGTCCATCCGGGACAGGGTCATACGAGCAGTACTTC	CASSPSGTGSYEQYF
-	-	TRBV2	TRBJ1-2	TGTGCCAGCAGGGGGGGGGAGGGAACAGAGGTTGGCTACACCTTC	CASRGGEGTEVGYTF
-	-	TRBV18	TRBJ2-7	TGTGCCAGCTCACCACGTCCGGGCAGGGTGAACCACCCTACTGAGCAGTACTTC	CASSPRPGRVNHPTEQYF
few	-	TRBV19	TRBJ1-6	TGTGCCAGTAAAGTCGGACCAGACAGCTATAATTCACCCCTCCACTTT	CASKVGPDSYNSPLHF
few	-	TRBV19	TRBJ1-4	TGTGCCAGTACCGGGACACACACAGAAAAACTGTTTTTT	CASTGTHTEKLFF